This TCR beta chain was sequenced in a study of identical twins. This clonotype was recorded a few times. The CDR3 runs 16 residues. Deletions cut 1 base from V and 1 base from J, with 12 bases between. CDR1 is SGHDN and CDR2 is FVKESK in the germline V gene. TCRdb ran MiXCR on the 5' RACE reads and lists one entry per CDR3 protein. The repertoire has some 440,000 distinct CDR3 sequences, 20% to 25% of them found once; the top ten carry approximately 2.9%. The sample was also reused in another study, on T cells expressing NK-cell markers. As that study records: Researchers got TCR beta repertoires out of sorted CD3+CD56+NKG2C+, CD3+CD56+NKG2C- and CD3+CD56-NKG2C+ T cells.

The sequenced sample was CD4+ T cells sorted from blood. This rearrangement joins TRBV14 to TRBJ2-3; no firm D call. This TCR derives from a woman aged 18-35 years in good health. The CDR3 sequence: CASSQGLHVGTDTQYF. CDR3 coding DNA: TGTGCCAGCAGCCAAGGACTCCACGTTGGCACAGATACGCAGTATTTT.